Following are 5 T cell receptor beta chains from one sample sequenced in a study of blood T cell repertoires in COVID-19. Some clones are missing from TCRdb's copy, which holds only in-frame ones; the method was immunoSEQ multiplex PCR. The sample records 180,000 or so clones, about 83% being singletons. The sequenced sample consisted of PBMCs or T cells enriched from blood (not recorded which). The receptor source for this set is a woman in her forties or fifties in a cohort exposed to, infected with or recovered from COVID-19 (not recorded which).

The gene calls are TRBV30 and TRBJ2-5; weak D call: TRBD2 (5 bases). Germline V gene data show CDR1 as GTSNPN and CDR2 as SVGIG (reference sequence). V gave up 8 bases and J gave up 5 bases, with 15 bases separating them. The CDR3 contains 12 residues. Written as DNA, the CDR3 is TGTGCCCAAATGTACCCGGGGGAGACCCAGTACTTC. Residues: CAQMYPGETQYF.

The V call is TRBV7-3, the J call TRBJ1-2; a weak D match, TRBD1 (5 bases). CDR3 length: 13 residues. Germline values: CDR1 SGHTA, CDR2 FQGTGA. Trimming left V 5 bases short and J 0 bases short, with 7 bases between. DNA for the CDR3: TGTGCCAGCAGCGCGACAGCTAACTATGGCTACACCTTC. This gives the protein CASSATANYGYTF.

The chain couples TRBV2 to TRBJ2-3; 8 bases match TRBD1. V shed 4 bases and J 3 bases; nucleotides not matched to a gene: 3. This CDR3 contains 14 residues. The germline V gene has CDR1 SNHLY and CDR2 FYNNEI. Here the CDR3 DNA reads TGTGCCAGCAGTGTTCAGGGGGCAACAGATACGCAGTATTTT. Translated: CASSVQGATDTQYF.

As concerns this clone: The identical CDR3 is also encoded by other nucleotide sequences in the sample. The chain recombines TRBV7-3 with TRBJ2-1; possible D gene TRBD2, 5 bases. V dropped 2 bases and J dropped 2 bases, with 10 bases sitting between them. CDR3 length equals 15 residues. The V gene's germline CDR1 is SGHTA and CDR2 FQGTGA. The CDR3 is CASSLLASTYNEQFF. The CDR3 DNA reads as TGTGCCAGCAGCTTATTAGCGTCTACCTACAATGAGCAGTTCTTC.

The chain couples TRBV27 to TRBJ1-2, with unresolved D. The CDR3 sequence is 14 residues long. The germline V and J ends were trimmed by 3 bases and 8 bases, with 16 bases remaining between them. The germline gives CDR1 MNHEY, CDR2 SMNVEV (reference sequence). This CDR3 is CASSLGRERIGYTF. The CDR3 nucleotides read TGTGCCAGCAGTTTGGGGAGGGAGAGGATCGGCTACACCTTC.